This is a list of T cell receptor beta chains from one sample in a study of neurological immune-mediated disorders. TCRdb re-derived calls from the 5' RACE reads in MiXCR, one entry per CDR3 protein. Of approximately 45,000 distinct CDR3 sequences listed, approximately 12% are singletons. Material: PBMCs. These TCRs come from a young man in good health. Each CDR3 is given with its conserved first and last residue. D genes are given only for firm matches. Size tells how often a clone was seen (once, few, many) or the class of an expanded clone, and some rows leave it out.

J gene: TRBJ2-5; D gene: .; V gene: TRBV4-1; clone size: many; CDR3 DNA: TGCGCCAGCAGCCAAGATCCCGGGCAGGGTGGACAGACCCAGTACTTC; CDR3 protein: CASSQDPGQGGQTQYF
J gene: TRBJ2-3; D gene: .; V gene: TRBV5-1; clone size: many; CDR3 DNA: TGCGCCAGCAGCTTGGTTGGGGAATTGACGCAGTATTTT; CDR3 protein: CASSLVGELTQYF
J gene: TRBJ2-3; D gene: TRBD1; V gene: TRBV28; clone size: many; CDR3 DNA: TGTGCCAGCAGTTATGGACAGGGAGATACGCAGTATTTT; CDR3 protein: CASSYGQGDTQYF
J gene: TRBJ1-1; D gene: .; V gene: TRBV10-3; clone size: many; CDR3 DNA: TGTGCCATCAGACTTCAGGGGCTAGTGACTGAAGCTTTCTTT; CDR3 protein: CAIRLQGLVTEAFF
J gene: TRBJ2-1; D gene: TRBD2; V gene: TRBV6-4; clone size: .; CDR3 DNA: TGTGCCAGCAGCGCCGGGACTAGCAATGAGCAGTTCTTC; CDR3 protein: CASSAGTSNEQFF
J gene: TRBJ1-4; D gene: TRBD1; V gene: TRBV29-1; clone size: .; CDR3 DNA: TGCAGCGTTGGGACAGGAAAAACACTCCCAACTAATGAAAAACTGTTTTTT; CDR3 protein: CSVGTGKTLPTNEKLFF
J gene: TRBJ2-3; D gene: .; V gene: TRBV20-1; clone size: .; CDR3 DNA: TGCAGTGCTAGTTACCTTGGGAAAGATACGCAGTATTTT; CDR3 protein: CSASYLGKDTQYF
J gene: TRBJ2-3; D gene: TRBD2; V gene: TRBV20-1; clone size: many; CDR3 DNA: TGCAGTGCTAGACAGGGACTAGCCGCTCCCGGGGATACGCAGTATTTT; CDR3 protein: CSARQGLAAPGDTQYF
J gene: TRBJ2-2; D gene: .; V gene: TRBV10-3; clone size: .; CDR3 DNA: TGTGCCATCAGTTACAGGGACGGGGAGCTGTTTTTT; CDR3 protein: CAISYRDGELFF
J gene: TRBJ1-1; D gene: .; V gene: TRBV29-1; clone size: many; CDR3 DNA: TGCAGCCTCACCCCCGGCGGGCAGGGAAACACTGAAGCTTTCTTT; CDR3 protein: CSLTPGGQGNTEAFF
J gene: TRBJ1-4; D gene: .; V gene: TRBV4-1; clone size: .; CDR3 DNA: TGCGCCAGCAGCCACCGACTCACTAATGAAAAACTGTTTTTT; CDR3 protein: CASSHRLTNEKLFF
J gene: TRBJ2-2; D gene: .; V gene: TRBV20-1; clone size: many; CDR3 DNA: TGCAGTGCTAGACCTAGCCGGAACACCGGGGAGCTGTTTTTT; CDR3 protein: CSARPSRNTGELFF
J gene: TRBJ2-1; D gene: TRBD1; V gene: TRBV2; clone size: many; CDR3 DNA: TGTGCCAGCAGTTATACAGGGGAAGGGTACAATGAGCAGTTCTTC; CDR3 protein: CASSYTGEGYNEQFF
J gene: TRBJ1-5; D gene: .; V gene: TRBV20-1; clone size: .; CDR3 DNA: TGCAGTGCTAGAGATAGTACCGGTAGCAATCAGTCCCAGCAGTTT; CDR3 protein: CSARDSTGSNQSQQF
J gene: TRBJ2-7; D gene: TRBD2; V gene: TRBV7-3; clone size: .; CDR3 DNA: TGTGCCAGCAGCTCAGTAGCGGGGGCCTACGAGCAGTACTTC; CDR3 protein: CASSSVAGAYEQYF
J gene: TRBJ2-7; D gene: TRBD1; V gene: TRBV5-1; clone size: many; CDR3 DNA: TGCGCCAGCAGCTTGGGATCGGGACAGATCTACGAGCAGTACTTC; CDR3 protein: CASSLGSGQIYEQYF
J gene: TRBJ2-3; D gene: TRBD1; V gene: TRBV7-6; clone size: many; CDR3 DNA: TGTGCCAGCAGCTTAGCGAGCGACAGGGGCACAGATACGCAGTATTTT; CDR3 protein: CASSLASDRGTDTQYF
J gene: TRBJ2-1; D gene: TRBD2; V gene: TRBV27; clone size: .; CDR3 DNA: TGTGCCAGCAGTCTAGGCGGGACTAACCTCTACAATGAGCAGTTCTTC; CDR3 protein: CASSLGGTNLYNEQFF
J gene: TRBJ2-7; D gene: .; V gene: TRBV3-1; clone size: many; CDR3 DNA: TGTGCCAGCAGCCAAGAGGCAAGTGGGGCCTACGAGCAGTACTTC; CDR3 protein: CASSQEASGAYEQYF
J gene: TRBJ2-1; D gene: TRBD1; V gene: TRBV12-3/TRBV12-4; clone size: .; CDR3 DNA: TGTGCCAGCAGCCGGAGCCCGGGACAGGTCCTGTTCTTC; CDR3 protein: CASSRSPGQVLFF
J gene: TRBJ2-2; D gene: TRBD2; V gene: TRBV27; clone size: many; CDR3 DNA: TGTGCCAGCAGTCCCGGGGGGGCCGGGGAGCTGTTTTTT; CDR3 protein: CASSPGGAGELFF
J gene: TRBJ2-3; D gene: .; V gene: TRBV6-5; clone size: many; CDR3 DNA: TGTGCCAGCAGTTACTCGAGGGCAGCCACTAGCACAGATACGCAGTATTTT; CDR3 protein: CASSYSRAATSTDTQYF